This T cell receptor (beta chain) derives from a study of T cell repertoires in cytomegalovirus infection. Study-wide background: Well-studied HLA-B-restricted CMV epitopes were used in the study alongside recently identified HLA-C-restricted ones. TCR beta signatures that were public indicated CMV infection and matching HLA type.

The CDR3 spans 15 residues. Trimming removed 2 bases from V and 0 bases from J; junction bases left unmatched: 1. Germline assignment: CDR1 SEHNR and CDR2 FQNEAQ (reference sequence). Via MiXCR, TCRdb re-called the reads, giving one row per CDR3 protein. The sample includes fewer than 1,000,000 distinct CDR3 sequences, 30% to 40% seen only once; the top ten take 13%. In this sample, this clonotype turned up a few times. Its antigen is currently unknown. Points from the study as a whole: Cumulative frequency (of public TCR beta family members) identified carriers of CMV plus the relevant HLA. What dominated the ex vivo response were HLA-C-restricted CMV-specific TCR beta clonotypes.

The source is a human donor in good health (CMV status not recorded). Some clones in this sample may be carry-over from other donors' samples. The chain links TRBV7-9 to TRBJ1-3, with 7 bases aligning to TRBD1. Sequencing was performed on cultured CD8+ T cells from PBMCs, taken from culture after CMV antigen stimulation. The CDR3 nucleotides read TGTGCCAGCAGCTTAAAGGGGGCCTCTGGAAACACCATATATTTT. Protein: CASSLKGASGNTIYF.